This T cell receptor (beta chain) emerged from a study of brain T cells in children with intractable seizures. The time point is: blood from clinic visit 5 months post-surgery; TSC patient then seizure free. Produced via immunoSEQ multiplex PCR; TCRdb's table is partial and in-frame only. The sample lists 300,000 to 400,000 clones, 93% occurring once. The CDR3 is 12 residues long. Germline V gene lookup returns CDR1 GTSNPN and CDR2 SVGIG (reference sequence). Sample: peripheral blood, taken about 5 months after surgery. The V and J genes are TRBV30 and TRBJ2-1, with TRBD1 as a possible D gene (6 bases). This TCR was sampled from a boy less than two years old with tuberous sclerosis and intractable seizures. CDR3 DNA: TGTGCGGACGGACAGCGCTCCAATGAGCAGTTCTTC. This gives the protein CADGQRSNEQFF.